This TCR beta chain was captured by sequencing in a study of graft-versus-host responses after intestinal transplantation (dated by TCRdb to about 2021). Study-wide context: Recipients received multivisceral, liver-intestinal, or isolated intestinal transplants. Samples from a few later patients were sequenced in-house on an Illumina MiSeq with MiXCR processing rather than by the commercial service. Every recipient was given anti-thymocyte globulin induction, followed by roughly 3 years of maintenance tacrolimus and steroids. Of the 20 to 25 intestinal transplant recipients enrolled in the cohort, one of whom was a retransplant, a few patients without pretransplant specimens were excluded. After intestinal transplantation, graft-versus-host and host-versus-graft alloreactive T cell clones were followed in the graft, circulation and bone marrow using bulk TCR-beta CDR3 sequencing. To identify alloreactive clones, pre-transplant mixed lymphocyte reaction products were sequenced and compared with unstimulated pre-transplant donor and recipient T cells. Donor T cell macrochimerism was defined as a peak of at least 4% donor T cells among recipient peripheral blood mononuclear cells.

The library was produced with the immunoSEQ multiplex PCR assay. For most patients, genomic DNA was subjected to high-throughput TCR-beta CDR3 sequencing by Adaptive Biotechnologies. The original pipeline was this. TCR sequencing data were retrieved from Adaptive's ImmunoSEQ software for around 20 patients, whereas a few other patients were processed with MiXCR and VDJtools. Because the origin of CDR3 nucleotide sequences shared between donor and recipient could not be assigned, those sequences were removed. At least 2-fold expansion over unstimulated cells and a minimum CFSE-low frequency of 0.002% (template counts) or 0.001% (read counts) were required for clones to be classified as alloreactive. Mappable clones were those detected in sequenced pre-transplant spleen, lymph node, or MLR CFSE-low populations of the donor or recipient. The cumulative frequency of alloreactive clones was calculated as a percentage of all sequences, weighted by copy number. This is the immuneACCESS table as TCRdb keeps it, with only in-frame sequences that have V and J called. A part of the clones is gone; compared with another copy, unresolved V genes explain less than half, and the rest is unexplained. Clone size and the V and J calls come from that table; the DNA yielded D and trimming. Counted in this sample were 15,000 to 20,000 clones; roughly 80% of them appeared once. About 4% of the sample goes to the ten largest clones.

A few counts support this clone. The antigen this receptor binds is unknown. Base qualities are not recorded, but no much larger clone differs from it by a single base. CDR1 and CDR2 are drawn from the germline V gene (reference sequence): MNHEY, SMNVEV. From the cysteine up to the phenylalanine, the CDR3 has a length of 15 residues. Only the CDR3 part of the read is kept: 45 bases, read in frame from the first base. Trimming takes 2 bases off V and 5 bases off J; junction bases not matched to a gene: 6. Dithiothreitol, EDTA incubations and collagenase D digestion were used to isolate intraepithelial and lamina propria lymphocytes from graft specimens. Bulk TCR-beta sequencing was performed on serial intestinal graft biopsy specimens collected as late as 600 days after transplant. Findings and caveats that apply to the study as a whole: In patients with donor T cell macrochimerism, the allografts had high GvH to HvG T cell clonal ratios. The conclusions were limited by the relatively low number and heterogeneity of the intestinal transplant patients. Early after transplant, declines in HvG clones were associated with peak levels of circulating GvH clones. GvH clones turned up in recipient bone marrow, with some appearing earlier in ileal mucosa or blood, a pattern consistent with an intestinal mucosal origin.

Sample: ileum tissue, taken 584 days after intestinal transplantation. The source is a human patient who received an intestinal transplant, so some T cells may come from the graft donor. This chain joins TRBV27 to TRBJ2-5; 9 bases in the junction line up with TRBD2. The encoded CDR3 is CASSLMAGGFETQYF. The nucleotide sequence is given as TGTGCCAGCAGTTTAATGGCGGGGGGGTTTGAGACCCAGTACTTC.